These 24 T cell receptor beta chains were all obtained from the same sample, sequenced in a study of tumor and adjacent non-tumor tissue in lung cancer. TCRbeta libraries were built with three rounds of nested PCR, modified from ARM-PCR. TCRdb called the multiplex PCR reads again in MiXCR, with one record for every CDR3 protein. The table shows 90,000 to 100,000 distinct CDR3 sequences, with 75% to 85% occurring only once. RNA was extracted from bulk tissue without any cell sorting. The normal lung tissue was taken more than 3 cm from the tumor edge. Sequences were obtained from distant non-tumor lung tissue. These receptors all stem from a man between 60 and 70 years old with small cell lung cancer.

On this clonotype itself: Compared with germline, one end of the junction differs, possibly owing to a read error. The CDR3 nucleotides read TGCACCAGCAGCCAACGGGGAGCCCCGGGCTACGAGCAGTACTTC. It encodes CTSSQRGAPGYEQYF. This sequence joins TRBV4-1 and TRBJ2-7, with a tentative D call TRBD2 (5 bases). This CDR3 region has 15 residues. Germline assignment: CDR1 MGHRA and CDR2 YSYEKL.

Worth noting for this clonotype: The junction shows a germline mismatch at one end, possibly a read error. The chain links TRBV11-2 to TRBJ2-1; D is uncertain. The germline V gene has CDR1 SGHAT and CDR2 FQNNGV. This CDR3 contains 13 residues. The CDR3 spells CTSSLVWNNEQFF. Written as DNA, the CDR3 is TGTACCAGCAGCTTAGTGTGGAACAATGAGCAGTTCTTC.

This clonotype was observed a single time. In this CDR3 the conserved last residue, phenylalanine or tryptophan, is missing, so a read error is likely. The V and J genes are TRBV12-3 or TRBV12-4 and TRBJ2-5; 7 positions match TRBD2. V lost 0 bases to trimming and J lost 5 bases; unmatched junction nucleotides: 6. This CDR3 contains 15 residues. Here the CDR3 DNA reads TGTGCCAGCAGTTTAGCTAGCGGGCTCCACGAGACCCAGTACTTA. This encodes CASSLASGLHETQYL.

The table lists this clonotype with a count of one. This may arise from a read error, as a much more abundant clone is one base away. V and J are TRBV20-1 and TRBJ2-5, with D possibly being TRBD2 (6 bases). Germline V gives CDR1 DFQATT, CDR2 SNEGSKA (reference sequence). The CDR3 runs to 14 residues. V was pared by 2 bases and J by 6 bases, with 16 bases between. This chain's CDR3 is CSARRRGLQKTQYF. The CDR3 nucleotides read TGCAGTGCTAGAAGGAGGGGACTGCAAAAGACCCAGTACTTC.

As to this clonotype: Possible read error: a much larger clone is one base away. CDR3 residues: CGATHGNEQFF. Here the CDR3 DNA reads TGCGGTGCCACTCATGGCAATGAGCAGTTCTTC. This rearrangement joins TRBV20-1 to TRBJ2-1; unclear D gene. The germline CDR1 and CDR2 sequences are DFQATT and SNEGSKA (reference sequence). The CDR3 runs 11 residues.

With regard to this clonotype: A read error is possible here, since a much larger clone lies one base away. The chain carries TRBV7-9 and TRBJ1-1; D not resolved. Germline loops: CDR1 SEHNR, CDR2 FQNEAQ (reference sequence). The CDR3 spans 13 residues. V lost 5 bases, J lost 1 base, and 8 bases lay in between. In DNA, the CDR3 is TGTGCCAGCAGCAGCAACAGGAACACTGAAGCTTTCTTT. Amino acid sequence: CASSSNRNTEAFF. Supplemented by reference TRBV7-9 and TRBJ1-1, the full variable domain reads DTGVSQNPRHKITKRGQNVTFRCDPISEHNRLYWYRQTLGQGPEFLTYFQNEAQLEKSRLLSDRFSAERPKGSFSTLEIQRTEQGDSAMYLCASSSNRNTEAFFGQGTRLTVV.

The count of this clonotype is one. One end of the junction varies from germline; a read error may be responsible. This chain connects TRBV11-2 to TRBJ2-5; no definite D call. The CDR3 totals 13 residues. Germline V gene sequence: CDR1 SGHAT, CDR2 FQNNGV. Written as DNA, the CDR3 is TGTGCCAGCAACTTAGGAGTGAGAGAGACCCAGTACTTC. As protein: CASNLGVRETQYF.

Notes on this clonotype: An end of the junction differs from the germline gene, which may be a read error. CDR3 region: CTSSEWSVSSYNEQFF. The CDR3, as DNA: TGTACCAGCAGTGAATGGAGTGTCAGCTCCTACAACGAGCAGTTCTTC. The genes are TRBV6-1 and TRBJ2-1; D not certain. The germline V gene has CDR1 MNHNS and CDR2 SASEGT. This CDR3 comprises 16 residues.

About this clonotype: An end of the junction differs from the germline gene, which may be a read error. The chain joins TRBV29-1 to TRBJ2-2, with a tentative D call TRBD2 (5 bases). CDR1 is SQVTM, CDR2 ANQGSEA, per germline. CDR3 length: 14 amino acids. For the CDR3, the DNA is TGCAGCATTACACGGATCAGGAACACCGGGGAGCTGCTTTTT. This codes for CSITRIRNTGELLF.

This clonotype was counted once. Possible read error: a much larger clone is one base away. This chain links TRBV7-9 with TRBJ2-2, with TRBD2 as a possible D gene (6 bases). This CDR3 comprises 15 residues. The V and J ends lost 3 bases and 7 bases respectively, with 15 bases between them. Germline assignment: CDR1 SEHNR and CDR2 FQNEAQ (reference sequence). CDR3 sequence: CASSFPAGLIGELFF. The CDR3 coding sequence is TGTGCCAGCAGCTTTCCGGCGGGACTCATCGGGGAGCTGTTTTTT.

Worth noting for this clonotype: A single base separates this from a much larger clone, so it may be a read error. This chain connects TRBV2 to TRBJ2-1; TRBD2 might be the D (6 bases). The germline gives CDR1 SNHLY, CDR2 FYNNEI. The V gene lost 6 bases and the J gene lost 11 bases, with 11 bases spanning the gap. The CDR3 contains 11 residues. In DNA, the CDR3 is TGTGCCAGCAGACGGGACTCACAGCAGTTCTTC. It yields the protein CASRRDSQQFF.

V usage is TRBV5-6 and J usage is TRBJ2-7; D may be TRBD1 or TRBD2 (8 bases each). This CDR3 spans 15 amino acids. Germline V gene sequence: CDR1 SGHDT, CDR2 YYEEEE. V lost 4 bases to trimming and J lost 7 bases, with 21 bases between them. In DNA, the CDR3 is TGTGCCAGCAGCGCCCACAGGGGGTTAGCGGGGGAGCAGTACGTC. Encoded protein: CASSAHRGLAGEQYV.

About this clonotype: One end of the junction is discordant with germline, which a read error may explain. The CDR3 bases are TGTGCCAGCAGTGAACCCCGTGGGGGAAACACTGAAGTTCTCTTT. This gives the protein CASSEPRGGNTEVLF. This chain links TRBV6-1 with TRBJ1-1; D possibly corresponds to TRBD1 (5 bases). This CDR3 has 15 amino acids. The germline gives CDR1 MNHNS, CDR2 SASEGT.

The V call is TRBV29-1, the J call TRBJ2-1, with a weak D call TRBD2 (5 bases). The CDR3 sequence is 16 residues long. Germline V lookup: CDR1 SQVTM, CDR2 ANQGSEA. The V end lost 7 bases, the J end lost 6 bases, and 25 bases lay between the germline ends. Here the CDR3 reads CSGVSPGIRVFNEQFF. The CDR3 coding sequence is TGCAGCGGTGTCAGCCCCGGGATACGGGTTTTCAATGAGCAGTTCTTC.

In the case of this clonotype: At one end the junction does not follow the germline gene, possibly because of a read error. The chain recombines TRBV6-2 or TRBV6-3 with TRBJ2-2; the D gene is possibly TRBD2 (5 bases). There are 16 residues in the CDR3. In germline, CDR1 is MNHEY, CDR2 SVGEGT. The CDR3 DNA sequence: TGTGCCAGCAGTTTAGCTCCTAGCTCTAACACCGGGGAGCAGTTTTTT. As protein: CASSLAPSSNTGEQFF.

With regard to this clonotype: No conserved phenylalanine or tryptophan is present at the end of the CDR3, so a read error is the likely explanation. V usage is TRBV6-5 and J usage is TRBJ1-3; no clear D gene. The CDR3 is made up of 15 amino acids. Germline CDR1 and CDR2: MNHEY and SVGAGI. The chain's CDR3 is CASSYSRTSGNIIYS. CDR3 DNA: TGTGCCAGCAGTTACTCGAGAACCTCTGGAAACATCATATATTCT.

The chain has TRBV12-3 or TRBV12-4 and TRBJ1-5; 7 bases agree with TRBD1. CDR3 size: 14 residues. The trim removed 6 bases at V and 3 bases at J, leaving 5 bases unmatched. DNA for the CDR3: TGTGCCAGCAGACAGGGGTTACTCAATCAGCCCCAGCATTTT. It is translated as CASRQGLLNQPQHF.

On this clonotype itself: This may arise from a read error, as a much more abundant clone is one base away. The gene calls are TRBV5-1 and TRBJ2-1; possibly TRBD1 or TRBD2 for D (5 bases each). CDR3 length: 15 residues. The germline V gene has CDR1 SGHRS and CDR2 YFSETQ. In DNA, the CDR3 is TGCGCCAGCAGCGAGGGAACAGGAACATACAATGGGCAGTTCTTC. Its protein product is CASSEGTGTYNGQFF.

At least ten counts were recorded for this clonotype. The chain has TRBV6-2 or TRBV6-3 and TRBJ2-1; 12 bases match TRBD2. With 8 bases clipped from V and 0 bases from J, the junction kept 14 bases outside the gene matches. The germline gives CDR1 MNHEY, CDR2 SVGEGT. The CDR3 is 19 residues long. The CDR3 DNA follows: TGTGCCAGCCTTAGGACTAGCGGGATGTCTAAGGACTCCTACAATGAGCAGTTCTTC. Protein: CASLRTSGMSKDSYNEQFF.

On this clonotype itself: A much larger clonotype is one base distant, so this may be a read error. This chain links TRBV5-1 with TRBJ2-3, with D possibly being TRBD1 (6 bases). Germline lookup yields CDR1 SGHRS and CDR2 YFSETQ. The CDR3 is made up of 13 amino acids. V was clipped by 6 bases and J by 3 bases, with 11 bases between them. The DNA of the CDR3 is TGCGCCAGCAACTCTCAGGGGACAGATACGCAGTATTTT. As protein: CASNSQGTDTQYF.

Concerning this clonotype itself: This may be a read error, as it is one base from a much larger clone. The chain couples TRBV7-9 to TRBJ2-1; D ambiguous. This CDR3 has 14 amino acids. Germline CDR1 SEHNR, CDR2 FQNEAQ (reference sequence). CDR3 loop: CASSLGAGYNEQSF. DNA for the CDR3: TGTGCCAGCAGCTTAGGGGCAGGCTACAATGAGCAGTCCTTC. The entire variable domain, with the rest obtained from reference TRBV7-9 and TRBJ2-1, is as follows: DTGVSQNPRHKITKRGQNVTFRCDPISEHNRLYWYRQTLGQGPEFLTYFQNEAQLEKSRLLSDRFSAERPKGSFSTLEIQRTEQGDSAMYLCASSLGAGYNEQSFGPGTRLTVL.

This chain links TRBV6-5 with TRBJ1-6; tentatively, D is TRBD1 (6 bases). There are 14 residues in the CDR3. CDR1 is MNHEY, CDR2 SVGAGI, per germline. V shed 10 bases and J shed 10 bases, with 20 bases lying between them. This CDR3 reads CATAKGGRRSPLHF. The CDR3 coding sequence is TGTGCCACCGCGAAGGGGGGAAGAAGGTCACCCCTCCACTTT.

The chain has TRBV4-2 and TRBJ2-3; 7 bases are a match to TRBD2. The CDR3 runs 13 residues. Germline CDR1 LGHNA, CDR2 YNFKEQ. The DNA of the CDR3 is TGTGCAACCAGCCAAGCGGGATCACACACGCAGTATTTT. Translation: CATSQAGSHTQYF.

On this clonotype: Since the CDR3 does not end with the conserved phenylalanine or tryptophan, this likely comes from a read error. Because the CDR3's place on the DNA is in doubt, the DNA is left out and the CDR3 is given as listed by TCRdb. The chain is built from TRBV6-5 and TRBJ1-1. Germline V CDR1 and CDR2: MNHEY, SVGAGI. The CDR3 extends over 14 residues, inclusive of both ends. The CDR3 reads CASSPLELNTEASL.